This TCR beta chain came from a study of CD8 T cells in ankylosing spondylitis. Points from the study as a whole: Within ankylosing spondylitis blood, a TCR beta motif made up of several highly homologous variants appeared to be characteristic.

Molecular-barcoded quantitative 5'-RACE produced these TCR beta libraries. TCRdb reanalysed the 5' RACE reads using MiXCR and keeps one entry per CDR3 protein. Here the sample spans approximately 340,000 distinct CDR3 sequences, roughly 14% being singletons. This CDR3 is built from 12 residues. Germline V gives CDR1 SGHRS, CDR2 YFSETQ. Trimming left V 5 bases short and J 4 bases short, with 8 bases between. As to this clonotype: Its antigen is not identified.

Sequences were obtained from blood, either unsorted or a sorted T cell fraction (not recorded which). The chain employs TRBV5-1 and TRBJ2-3; TRBD1 is a possible D gene (5 bases). The TCR was taken from a male donor with ankylosing spondylitis or in good health (not recorded which). The CDR3 sequence is CASRPGPDTQYF. Written as DNA, the CDR3 is TGCGCCAGCAGGCCAGGGCCAGATACGCAGTATTTT.